These 20 T cell receptor beta chains share one sample of origin, sequenced in a study of blood T cell repertoires in COVID-19. Sequencing was performed with immunoSEQ multiplex PCR; in TCRdb, only in-frame clones are kept and a portion is missing. The sample holds hundreds of thousands of clones; approximately 92% are singletons and the top ten take 0.75% to 0.9%. The specimen was peripheral blood. All receptors come from a man between 18 and 29 years old with COVID-19, enrolled during active disease.

The rearrangement uses TRBV5-4 and TRBJ2-7, with 8 bases lining up with TRBD2. This CDR3 region has 13 residues. V dropped 2 bases and J dropped 7; count of bases not matched to a gene: 5. Germline CDR1 and CDR2: SGHNT and YYREEE (reference sequence). The CDR3 bases are TGTGCCAGCAGCTTCAGCGGGAGTCGGGAGCAGTACTTC. Encoded protein: CASSFSGSREQYF.

This chain connects TRBV10-1 to TRBJ1-1; weak D call: TRBD1 (6 bases). Germline V gene sequence: CDR1 WNHNN, CDR2 SYGVQD (reference sequence). Trimming left V 7 bases short and J 9 bases short, with 21 bases between. CDR3 length: 14 amino acids. The CDR3 DNA sequence: TGCGCCAGCACACCCCCTCGGACAGATAGAAAAGCTTTCTTT. This sequence encodes CASTPPRTDRKAFF.

The chain employs TRBV30 and TRBJ1-1, with D unclear. Germline V CDR1 and CDR2: GTSNPN, SVGIG (reference sequence). This CDR3 has 13 amino acids. V was trimmed by 3 bases and J by 4 bases, leaving 12 bases between them. The chain's CDR3 is CAWSLKTGTEAFF. DNA of the CDR3: TGTGCCTGGAGCCTGAAAACGGGCACTGAAGCTTTCTTT. The full variable domain, in which reference TRBV30 and TRBJ1-1 provide the parts outside the CDR3, is SQTIHQWPATLVQPVGSPLSLECTVEGTSNPNLYWYRQAAGRGLQLLFYSVGIGQISSEVPQNLSASRPQDRQFILSSKKLLLSDSGFYLCAWSLKTGTEAFFGQGTRLTVV.

The V gene is TRBV3-1 (or the pseudogene TRBV3-2), the J gene TRBJ1-2, with D tentatively TRBD1 (5 bases). The length of the CDR3 is 16 residues. The V end lost 3 bases, the J end lost 4 bases, and 18 bases lay between the germline ends. Per the germline V gene, CDR1 is LGHDT and CDR2 is YNNKEL (reference sequence). For the CDR3, the DNA is TGTGCCAGCAGCCAGGGCTTTCGGCAGGGCCTCTATGGCTACACCTTC. This codes for CASSQGFRQGLYGYTF.

This chain links TRBV4-1 with TRBJ1-5, with TRBD1 matching 9 bases. After removal of 2 bases from V and 4 bases from J, the junction contained 3 bases not matched to a gene. This CDR3 spans 15 amino acids. The germline gives CDR1 MGHRA, CDR2 YSYEKL. DNA for the CDR3: TGCGCCAGCAGCCAATTTGGACAGGGGAATCAGCCCCAGCATTTT. Residues: CASSQFGQGNQPQHF.

This chain uses TRBV5-1 with TRBJ1-2; D perhaps matches TRBD1 (5 bases). Germline V CDR1 and CDR2: SGHRS, YFSETQ. V was clipped by 4 bases and J by 2 bases, with 12 bases between them. The CDR3 is 14 residues long. The CDR3 DNA reads as TGCGCCAGCAGCCGCCCGGGACTGAACTATGGCTACACCTTC. Translating gives CASSRPGLNYGYTF. The full variable domain, with the rest looked up from reference TRBV5-1 and TRBJ1-2, is KAGVTQTPRYLIKTRGQQVTLSCSPISGHRSVSWYQQTPGQGLQFLFEYFSETQRNKGNFPGRFSGRQFSNSRSEMNVSTLELGDSALYLCASSRPGLNYGYTFGSGTRLTVV.

This clone showed up just once. This chain uses TRBV6-6 with TRBJ2-5; 13 bases align to TRBD2. Germline assignment: CDR1 MNHNY and CDR2 SVGAGI (reference sequence). This CDR3 has 16 residues. V lost 5 bases, J lost 1 base, and 4 bases stayed unmatched. This chain's CDR3 is CASSRGLAGIQETQYF. The CDR3 DNA is TGTGCCAGCAGTAGGGGACTAGCGGGAATCCAAGAGACCCAGTACTTC.

The chain recombines TRBV19 with TRBJ2-3, with TRBD2 matching over 7 bases. V lost 8 bases and J lost 6; bases outside the gene matches: 11. The CDR3 spans 14 residues. Germline values: CDR1 LNHDA, CDR2 SQIVND (reference sequence). The CDR3 coding sequence is TGTGCCAGTTTGGGGAGGGGCCCGCGGGATACGCAGTATTTT. Residues: CASLGRGPRDTQYF.

The chain employs TRBV5-5 and TRBJ2-7; D may be TRBD1 (7 bases). Deletions cut 4 bases from V and 1 base from J, with 15 bases between. The V gene's germline CDR1 is SGHKS and CDR2 YYEKEE (reference sequence). The CDR3 spans 15 residues. CDR3 coding DNA: TGTGCCAGCAGCGTGGACAGGCGGGGATCCTACGAGCAGTACTTC. As protein: CASSVDRRGSYEQYF.

Details on this clone: The identical CDR3 is also encoded by other nucleotide sequences in the sample. The CDR3 reads CASSPGLGETQYF. Written as DNA, the CDR3 is TGTGCCAGCTCACCAGGGCTTGGGGAGACCCAGTACTTC. V is TRBV18 and J is TRBJ2-5; D remains unclear. CDR1 and CDR2 (germline): KGHSH, LQKENI. The CDR3 runs 13 residues. The V gene lost 2 bases and the J gene lost 5 bases, with 9 bases spanning the gap.

The rearrangement joins TRBV6-5 to TRBJ2-7; perhaps TRBD1 as D (6 bases). Trimming shortened V by 5 bases and J by 4 bases, and 9 bases separated the two germline ends. The germline gives CDR1 MNHEY, CDR2 SVGAGI. This CDR3 is built from 12 residues. The CDR3 is CASSQGPYEQYF. The CDR3 region has the DNA TGTGCCAGCAGTCAGGGGCCGTACGAGCAGTACTTC.

The CDR3: CASSQVGQGTETQYF. Here the CDR3 DNA reads TGTGCCAGCAGCCAAGTAGGACAGGGTACGGAGACCCAGTACTTC. J is TRBJ2-5 and V is TRBV3-1 (or the pseudogene TRBV3-2); 8 positions agree with TRBD1. CDR3 size: 15 residues. The ends lost 1 base at V and 5 bases at J; junction bases unmatched: 6. CDR1 is LGHDT and CDR2 is YNNKEL in the germline V gene (reference sequence).

This chain links TRBV2 with TRBJ2-5; TRBD2 matches at 7 bases. V lost 1 base, J lost 5 bases, and 4 bases stayed unmatched. The CDR3 has 14 amino acids. Germline V gene data show CDR1 as SNHLY and CDR2 as FYNNEI. The CDR3 region has the DNA TGTGCCAGCAGTGAAGTTGGTAGCGGGGAGACCCAGTACTTC. Encoded protein: CASSEVGSGETQYF.

This clone has only a few counts. The chain joins TRBV4-2 to TRBJ2-7; 9 bases line up with TRBD2. The CDR3 runs 18 residues. The J segment lost 4 bases and the V segment lost 0 bases, leaving 13 bases of the junction unmatched. Per the germline V gene, CDR1 is LGHNA and CDR2 is YNFKEQ. CDR3 nucleotides: TGTGCCAGCAGCCAAGATTATCTGACAGCGGGAGGTGTATACGAGCAGTACTTC. It codes for CASSQDYLTAGGVYEQYF.

The gene calls are TRBV5-4 and TRBJ1-5, with D perhaps TRBD1 (5 bases). CDR1 is SGHNT and CDR2 is YYREEE in the germline V gene (reference sequence). V was shortened by 4 bases and J by 5 bases, with 10 bases between the two germline ends. This CDR3 contains 13 residues. CDR3 nucleotides: TGTGCCAGCAGCAATGGGGGGGATCAGCCCCAGCATTTT. This translates into CASSNGGDQPQHF. The full variable domain, completed using reference TRBV5-4 and TRBJ1-5, is ETGVTQSPTHLIKTRGQQVTLRCSSQSGHNTVSWYQQALGQGPQFIFQYYREEENGRGNFPPRFSGLQFPNYSSELNVNALELDDSALYLCASSNGGDQPQHFGDGTRLSIL.

The chain's CDR3 is CASSLGQTNTGELFF. The CDR3 bases are TGTGCCAGCAGCTTGGGACAAACGAACACCGGGGAGCTGTTTTTT. The chain couples TRBV5-6 to TRBJ2-2; D not resolved. Germline values: CDR1 SGHDT, CDR2 YYEEEE. The CDR3 covers 15 residues. The V end lost 0 bases, the J end lost 0 bases, and 6 bases lay between the germline ends.

To note about this clone: Other DNA sequences from this sample encode an identical CDR3 as well. CDR3 bases: TGTGCCAGCACCCGACTAGCGGGGGGCGGGAATGAGCAGTTCTTC. As protein: CASTRLAGGGNEQFF. The chain joins TRBV6-5 to TRBJ2-1, with TRBD2 identical over 13 bases. CDR1 MNHEY and CDR2 SVGAGI come from the germline V gene. The CDR3 runs 15 residues. Trimming took 7 bases from V and 7 from J; bases not matched to a gene: 7.

The gene calls are TRBV6-5 and TRBJ2-2; a possible D gene is TRBD1 (5 bases). The germline V gene has CDR1 MNHEY and CDR2 SVGAGI. The CDR3 has 14 residues. The V end was cut by 10 bases, the J end by 0 bases, with 12 bases between. The CDR3 DNA reads TGTGCCACCTCCATAGGGGCGAACACCGGGGAGCTGTTTTTT. This encodes CATSIGANTGELFF.

V gene TRBV6-5 combines with J gene TRBJ2-7, with 7 bases matching TRBD2. With 6 bases clipped from V and 7 bases from J, the junction kept 9 bases outside the gene matches. CDR1 and CDR2 from the germline V gene are MNHEY and SVGAGI. The CDR3 runs 13 residues. CDR3 sequence: CASRSGLVGEQYF. The DNA of the CDR3 is TGTGCCAGCAGAAGCGGACTAGTAGGGGAGCAGTACTTC.

The chain couples TRBV7-3 to TRBJ2-5; 9 positions agree with TRBD1. Germline CDR1 and CDR2: SGHTA and FQGTGA. Trimming took 3 bases from V and 4 from J; bases not matched to a gene: 0. This CDR3 has 13 residues. CDR3 amino acids: CASSLGQGETQYF. CDR3 in DNA: TGTGCCAGCAGCTTGGGACAGGGAGAGACCCAGTACTTC.